This TCR beta chain came from a study of shared clonotypes between healthy human individuals. Whole-study context: Those who served as donors were a couple of women and three men between the ages of 18 and 49.

Sequencing used immunoSEQ multiplex PCR; TCRdb keeps in-frame clones, though not all of them. The table lists 550,000 to 750,000 clones, just over 90% of them singletons. Unmatched junction bases numbered 9, after V lost 8 bases and J lost 0 bases. Germline assignment: CDR1 LNHDA and CDR2 SQIVND (reference sequence). The CDR3 loop spans 15 amino acids. CD8 cells classed as naive were CD45RO-negative and positively selected for CCR7, excluding terminally differentiated effector memory CD45RA+ cells. V and J are TRBV19 and TRBJ2-7; 8 bases line up with TRBD2. The sequencing input was naive CD8+ T cells sorted from blood. The source of this sequence is a man aged 25-40 years in good health. In nucleotides, the CDR3 is TGTGCCAGTTCCATCTACGGGGGGGACTCCTACGAGCAGTACTTC. It codes for CASSIYGGDSYEQYF.